The sequence of this T cell receptor beta chain was determined in a study of shared clonotypes between healthy human individuals. Here immunoSEQ multiplex PCR was the method, and the copy in TCRdb shows in-frame clones only, minus some. The data contain 600,000 to 750,000 clones, less than 95% of them singletons. The CDR3 is 15 residues long. Germline CDR1 and CDR2: SGHNT and YYREEE (reference sequence). V was pared by 0 bases and J by 2 bases, with 12 bases between. The rearrangement links TRBV5-4 to TRBJ2-7; either TRBD1 or TRBD2 may fit D (5 bases each). The sequence derives from a man between 18 and 35 years old in good health. Some clones in this sample may be carry-over from other donors' samples. Material: memory CD8+ T cells from PBMCs. Documented subset: CD45RO+ cells pooled with CCR7-negative TemRA cells. The CDR3 spells CASSLAERGPYEQYF. CDR3 in DNA: TGTGCCAGCAGCTTGGCCGAGAGGGGTCCCTACGAGCAGTACTTC. The whole variable domain, remainder taken from reference TRBV5-4 and TRBJ2-7, is ETGVTQSPTHLIKTRGQQVTLRCSSQSGHNTVSWYQQALGQGPQFIFQYYREEENGRGNFPPRFSGLQFPNYSSELNVNALELDDSALYLCASSLAERGPYEQYFGPGTRLTVT.